Below, 21 T cell receptor beta chains from the same sample are listed, as sequenced in a study of blood T cell repertoires in COVID-19. The table came from immunoSEQ multiplex PCR; TCRdb's copy has only in-frame clones and leaves some out. The sample lists 26,000 or so clones, around 67% occurring once. Sequencing was carried out using peripheral blood. Receptors were obtained from a man aged 55-75 years with active or convalescent COVID-19.

The chain carries TRBV29-1 and TRBJ2-5, with D unresolved. The CDR3 totals 12 residues. Germline-derived CDR1 and CDR2 are SQVTM and ANQGSEA. V shed 3 bases and J shed 5 bases, with 10 bases lying between them. The CDR3 DNA follows: TGCAGCGTTGATCTGCACGGGGAGACCCAGTACTTC. Translation gives CSVDLHGETQYF.

This clone was detected only once. As DNA, the CDR3 is TGTGCCACCGTAGGGGACAATAGCAATCAGCCCCAGCATTTT. This translates into CATVGDNSNQPQHF. V gene TRBV10-3 combines with J gene TRBJ1-5; TRBD1 is a possible D gene (6 bases). CDR1 is ENHRY and CDR2 is SYGVKD in the germline V gene. This CDR3 spans 14 amino acids. Trimming shortened V by 10 bases and J by 0 bases, and 13 bases separated the two germline ends.

The sample holds a few counts of this clone. In nucleotides, the CDR3 is TGTGCCACCAGCAGAGATCCTAGGGCAGGGGGAACCTACGAGCAGTACTTC. Protein: CATSRDPRAGGTYEQYF. J is TRBJ2-7 and V is TRBV15; TRBD1 matches at 7 bases. Germline lookup yields CDR1 LNHNV and CDR2 YYDKDF (reference sequence). The CDR3 covers 17 residues. The V and J ends lost 0 bases and 2 bases, in that order; junction bases with no gene match: 10.

The chain combines TRBV10-2 with TRBJ2-7, with 12 positions matching TRBD2. The CDR3 consists of 13 residues. The junction had 4 bases not matched to a gene; V was cut back by 6 bases and J by 7 bases. Germline V lookup: CDR1 WSHSY, CDR2 SAAADI. CDR3: CASRTSGSPEQYF. CDR3 in DNA: TGCGCCAGCAGGACTAGCGGGAGTCCAGAGCAGTACTTC.

The chain employs TRBV6-4 and TRBJ1-1, with D maybe TRBD1 (5 bases). The V gene's germline CDR1 is MRHNA and CDR2 SNTAGT. The CDR3 is 14 amino acids. Trimming left V 3 bases short and J 5 bases short, with 13 bases between. The CDR3 DNA sequence: TGTGCCAGCAGTGATGGCAGGGAGGGGACTGAAGCTTTCTTT. Residues: CASSDGREGTEAFF.

V is TRBV27 and J is TRBJ1-6, with no clear D. The CDR3 spans 14 residues. Germline V gives CDR1 MNHEY, CDR2 SMNVEV (reference sequence). V shed 3 bases and J shed 10 bases, with 13 bases lying between them. The CDR3 nucleotides are TGTGCCAGCAGTTTGTGGCAAGCGGGATCACCCCTCCACTTT. It translates to CASSLWQAGSPLHF.

V and J are TRBV7-9 and TRBJ1-3, with 7 nucleotides matching TRBD1. Germline V gene lookup returns CDR1 SEHNR and CDR2 FQNEAQ (reference sequence). This CDR3 is built from 16 residues. Trimming at V came to 2 bases and at J to 4 bases, leaving 8 bases not matched to a gene. The CDR3 DNA reads TGTGCCAGCAGCTTACTACCGGGACAGATAGGAAACACCATATATTTT. It encodes CASSLLPGQIGNTIYF.

The CDR3 is CACNTGLASSYNEQFF. CDR3 in DNA: TGTGCCTGCAACACGGGACTAGCGAGCTCCTACAATGAGCAGTTCTTC. V usage is TRBV30 and J usage is TRBJ2-1, with 10 bases fitting TRBD2. The CDR3 is made up of 16 amino acids. Germline V lookup: CDR1 GTSNPN, CDR2 SVGIG (reference sequence). Trimming at V came to 6 bases and at J to 0 bases, leaving 8 bases not matched to a gene.

This sequence joins TRBV5-6 and TRBJ1-2; no clear D. The CDR3 has 14 amino acids. The germline V gene has CDR1 SGHDT and CDR2 YYEEEE. Trimming removed 6 bases at V and 1 base at J, with 13 bases between. The CDR3 reads CASNDLGVNYGYTF. The DNA for the CDR3 is TGTGCCAGCAATGACCTGGGAGTTAACTATGGCTACACCTTC.

The rearrangement uses TRBV19 and TRBJ1-1, with D possibly being TRBD1 (5 bases). The CDR3 is made up of 12 amino acids. Germline loops: CDR1 LNHDA, CDR2 SQIVND (reference sequence). The V and J ends lost 10 bases and 1 base respectively, with 10 bases between them. CDR3 DNA: TGTGCCATTCGACAGTCGAACACTGAAGCTTTCTTT. This sequence encodes CAIRQSNTEAFF.

The chain carries TRBV6-2 or TRBV6-3 and TRBJ2-2; 10 nucleotides align to TRBD2. CDR1 is MNHEY, CDR2 SVGEGT, per germline. The trim removed 4 bases at V and 3 bases at J, leaving 8 bases unmatched. CDR3 size: 17 residues. The CDR3 loop is CASSSPLAGVDTGELFF. The DNA for the CDR3 is TGTGCCAGCAGTTCCCCGCTAGCGGGAGTGGACACCGGGGAGCTGTTTTTT.

This sequence joins TRBV15 and TRBJ1-5; 10 bases align to TRBD1. This CDR3 contains 16 residues. V dropped 3 bases and J dropped 8; count of bases not matched to a gene: 10. Germline assignment: CDR1 LNHNV and CDR2 YYDKDF (reference sequence). The CDR3 here is CATSSRDRGVREPQHF. The CDR3 DNA is TGTGCCACCAGCAGCCGGGACAGGGGAGTTCGGGAGCCCCAGCATTTT.

This clone showed up just once. The gene calls are TRBV10-3 and TRBJ2-3; 9 bases fit TRBD2. CDR1 is ENHRY and CDR2 is SYGVKD in the germline V gene. Trimming took 6 bases from V and 3 from J; bases not matched to a gene: 10. The CDR3 covers 16 residues. CDR3 loop: CAISEPAGGPTDTQYF. The CDR3 nucleotides are TGTGCCATCAGCGAGCCAGCGGGGGGCCCAACAGATACGCAGTATTTT.

This clone was seen only a few times. The chain couples TRBV19 to TRBJ2-3; D not resolved. From germline, CDR1 is LNHDA and CDR2 SQIVND (reference sequence). Trimming left V 5 bases short and J 2 bases short, with 17 bases between. The length of the CDR3 is 16 residues. CDR3: CASSARSPSITDTQYF. The CDR3 DNA is TGTGCCAGTAGTGCTCGGTCTCCTTCTATCACAGATACGCAGTATTTT.

V and J are TRBV24-1 and TRBJ2-5; D gene unclear. Deletions cut 8 bases from V and 7 bases from J, with 22 bases between. The CDR3 extends over 15 amino acids. Germline V gene lookup returns CDR1 KGHDR and CDR2 SFDVKD. This chain's CDR3 is CATISSRIFLGTQYF. As DNA, the CDR3 is TGTGCCACCATCAGCTCCAGGATCTTCCTCGGGACCCAGTACTTC.

This rearrangement joins TRBV6-6 to TRBJ2-1; 8 positions agree with TRBD2. This CDR3 spans 15 amino acids. The V gene's germline CDR1 is MNHNY and CDR2 SVGAGI (reference sequence). With V trimmed by 6 bases and J by 9 bases, 13 bases remained unmatched. CDR3: CASSRTSGRAPEQFF. DNA of the CDR3: TGTGCCAGCAGCCGTACTAGCGGAAGAGCTCCTGAGCAGTTCTTC.

The J gene is TRBJ2-3, the V gene TRBV4-2; a weak D match, TRBD2 (6 bases). The CDR3 is made up of 14 amino acids. Germline CDR1 LGHNA, CDR2 YNFKEQ. Trimming shortened V by 1 base and J by 4 bases, and 9 bases separated the two germline ends. Here the CDR3 reads CASSQVGGADTQYF. The CDR3 nucleotides are TGTGCCAGCAGCCAAGTAGGCGGGGCAGATACGCAGTATTTT.

The chain couples TRBV6-5 to TRBJ2-1, with 7 bases aligning to TRBD1. V lost 0 bases, J lost 3 bases, and 2 bases stayed unmatched. The germline V gene encodes CDR1 MNHEY and CDR2 SVGAGI. The CDR3 sequence is 15 residues long. CDR3 nucleotide sequence: TGTGCCAGCAGTTACTCGACAGGGCTCTACAATGAGCAGTTCTTC. It yields the protein CASSYSTGLYNEQFF.

This clone was seen only a few times. The chain combines TRBV7-8 with TRBJ2-1; 13 positions agree with TRBD2. Germline V gene lookup returns CDR1 SGHVS and CDR2 FQNEAQ. V was clipped by 5 bases and J by 4 bases; unmatched bases: 8. The CDR3 is 17 residues long. This CDR3 is CASSATTSGGFYNEQFF. DNA for the CDR3: TGTGCCAGCAGCGCTACGACTAGCGGGGGGTTTTACAATGAGCAGTTCTTC.

The rearrangement uses TRBV10-2 and TRBJ2-1, with 15 positions matching TRBD2. CDR3 size: 19 residues. The germline V gene has CDR1 WSHSY and CDR2 SAAADI. V trimming: 4 bases; J trimming: 1 base; junction bases outside the gene matches: 8. DNA of the CDR3: TGCGCCAGCAGTGGGAGGACTAGCGGGGGGGCCGAGTCCTACAATGAGCAGTTCTTC. This codes for CASSGRTSGGAESYNEQFF.

The CDR3 DNA reads TGTGCCAGTAGTCCTCGGACAGGGGGCGACTATGGCTACACCTTC. This codes for CASSPRTGGDYGYTF. This chain joins TRBV19 and TRBJ1-2, with 11 bases that match TRBD1. The CDR3 covers 15 residues. The ends lost 5 bases at V and 3 bases at J; junction bases unmatched: 5. Looked up from germline, CDR1 is LNHDA and CDR2 is SQIVND (reference sequence).